The clone carrying this T cell receptor beta chain was seen only once. The antigen is not known. TCRdb keeps only in-frame clones here, not all; method: immunoSEQ multiplex PCR. There are some 2 million clones in the sample; roughly 94% occur only once, and roughly 1.1% lies in the top ten. Selected positively for CCR7 and CD45RO-negative, naive CD8 cells excluded terminally differentiated effector memory CD45RA+ cells. Donors were healthy HIV-negative adults without recent acute infections or vaccinations. This sample is part of a study of shared clonotypes between healthy human individuals. Study results and limitations: A few donors shared about 4.5% of their naive CD4 clonotypes. Although depth was large, rarefaction showed that sequencing of the sorted subsets was incomplete.

The CDR3 is 14 residues long. Germline CDR1 and CDR2: MGHRA and YSYEKL. Trimming pared 1 base from V and 6 bases from J, leaving 13 bases between. The sample taken for sequencing was naive CD8+ T cells sorted from blood. The receptor was isolated from a man aged 18 to 35 in good health. The chain employs TRBV4-1 and TRBJ2-7; D unclear. The CDR3 DNA is TGCGCCAGCAGCCAAGTATCGGTTGACGGCGAGCAGTACTTC. This translates into CASSQVSVDGEQYF.